Sequencing of this T cell receptor (beta chain) was carried out in a study of cytomegalovirus exposure and HLA in healthy donors. Background on the study: About 83 million unique TCRs from HLA-typed donors made up an early data release.

13 Jbeta primers and 60 Vbeta primers were used for the PCR. Sequencing was performed with immunoSEQ multiplex PCR; in TCRdb, only in-frame clones are kept and a portion is missing. Of about 130,000 clones listed, about 84% were seen once; the top ten hold roughly 1.1%. This CDR3 contains 17 residues. V was shortened by 7 bases and J by 3 bases, with 22 bases between the two germline ends. Germline V CDR1 and CDR2: LNHDA, SQIVND (reference sequence). The TCR was taken from a boy younger than 18 in good health and CMV-seronegative. Sequenced input: PBMCs. The gene calls are TRBV19 and TRBJ1-5, with a possible D match to TRBD1 (5 bases). The CDR3 bases are TGTGCCAGTACGTGGGGTGGGGACTGGACGGTCAATCAGCCCCAGCATTTT. Translating gives CASTWGGDWTVNQPQHF.